The 4 T cell receptor beta chains given below trace back to one sample, sequenced in a study of blood T cells in healthy people across ages. The authors ran a second PCR of about 7 to 12 cycles using a sample-barcoded 5' primer and a J-beta primer mix. A single record per CDR3 protein comes from TCRdb applying MiXCR to the 5' RACE reads. The table lists 600,000 to 900,000 distinct CDR3 sequences, about 26% of them singletons, with under 3% in the top ten. These data are also associated with another study on T cells of mothers and their children.

Sequenced: blood. The source is a boy aged 5-17 years in good health.

This chain connects TRBV7-7 to TRBJ2-5; TRBD1 might be the D (5 bases). The CDR3 is 16 amino acids. Trimming took off 0 bases at V and 2 bases at J, with 13 bases between the two ends. Germline V gives CDR1 SSHAT, CDR2 FNYEAQ (reference sequence). DNA of the CDR3: TGTGCCAGCAGCTTAGCAGTCAGGGCTGGACAAGAGACCCAGTACTTC. It yields the protein CASSLAVRAGQETQYF.

V usage is TRBV24-1 and J usage is TRBJ1-2; D is uncertain. The CDR3 extends over 13 amino acids. V lost 4 bases to trimming and J lost 4 bases, with 9 bases between them. Germline V gene sequence: CDR1 KGHDR, CDR2 SFDVKD. CDR3 nucleotide sequence: TGTGCCACCAGTGACGGACGGAGCTATGGCTACACCTTC. It codes for CATSDGRSYGYTF.

This clonotype was seen a few times. J is TRBJ1-1 and V is TRBV7-2, with D hard to call. Germline lookup yields CDR1 SGHTA and CDR2 FQGNSA. CDR3 length: 13 residues. The V end lost 3 bases, the J end lost 1 base, and 6 bases lay between the germline ends. CDR3 loop: CASSFVPNTEAFF. In DNA form, the CDR3 reads TGTGCCAGCAGCTTCGTCCCGAACACTGAAGCTTTCTTT.

CDR3 nucleotide sequence: TGCAGTGCTAGAGATAGGGGACAGGGGTACGAGCAGTACTTC. This codes for CSARDRGQGYEQYF. The rearrangement links TRBV20-1 to TRBJ2-7, with 10 bases matching TRBD1. The CDR3 runs to 14 residues. Per the germline V gene, CDR1 is DFQATT and CDR2 is SNEGSKA (reference sequence). The V segment lost 0 bases and the J segment 4 bases; nucleotides outside the gene matches: 3.